What follows are 18 T cell receptor beta chains derived from one specimen sequenced in a study of blood T cell repertoires in COVID-19. Sequencing used immunoSEQ multiplex PCR; TCRdb keeps in-frame clones, though not all of them. Among fewer than 700,000 clones listed, about 88% were seen once. Material: peripheral blood. The receptors were sampled from a woman between 45 and 65 years old with COVID-19, enrolled during active disease.

This clone has only one observation. V is TRBV7-6 and J is TRBJ2-1, with TRBD2 matching over 11 bases. V was clipped by 5 bases and J by 6 bases; unmatched bases: 9. The CDR3 extends over 16 amino acids. Per the germline V gene, CDR1 is SGHVS and CDR2 is FNYEAQ. The CDR3: CASSPLGTSGVNEQFF. CDR3 in DNA: TGTGCCAGCAGCCCTCTAGGGACTAGCGGCGTCAATGAGCAGTTCTTC.

The rearrangement links TRBV19 to TRBJ1-6; no firm D call. V lost 0 bases, J lost 0 bases, and 9 bases lay in between. The CDR3 extends over 17 amino acids. From germline, CDR1 is LNHDA and CDR2 SQIVND (reference sequence). The CDR3 here is CASSIDGGDSYNSPLHF. The DNA of the CDR3 is TGTGCCAGTAGTATAGATGGTGGAGACTCCTATAATTCACCCCTCCACTTT.

This chain joins TRBV5-1 and TRBJ1-4, with D tentatively TRBD1 (5 bases). V dropped 4 bases and J dropped 2 bases, with 15 bases sitting between them. The CDR3 has 16 amino acids. The germline gives CDR1 SGHRS, CDR2 YFSETQ. CDR3 residues: CASSGVGGATNEKLFF. Here the CDR3 DNA reads TGCGCCAGCAGCGGCGTCGGGGGAGCTACTAATGAAAAACTGTTTTTT.

The gene calls are TRBV5-1 and TRBJ2-3, with D maybe TRBD1 (5 bases). The CDR3 is made up of 14 amino acids. V was trimmed by 5 bases and J by 5 bases, leaving 15 bases between them. The germline V gene encodes CDR1 SGHRS and CDR2 YFSETQ. The CDR3 DNA sequence: TGCGCCAGCAGTCAAGGGGTCTCTGGAGATACGCAGTATTTT. This codes for CASSQGVSGDTQYF.

DNA for the CDR3: TGCGCCAGCAGCAGGGACCCTACAGGGGGCTTTATGAACACTGAAGCTTTCTTT. Residues: CASSRDPTGGFMNTEAFF. The chain uses TRBV5-1 and TRBJ1-1; TRBD1 matches at 9 bases. Losses at the gene ends were 4 bases for V and 0 bases for J; bases not matched to a gene: 13. The CDR3 has 18 amino acids. Germline-derived CDR1 and CDR2 are SGHRS and YFSETQ.

CDR3 region: CASRLQGADEKLFF. In nucleotides, the CDR3 is TGTGCCAGTAGGCTACAGGGGGCCGATGAAAAACTGTTTTTT. V is TRBV19 and J is TRBJ1-4; TRBD1 matches at 9 bases. Germline CDR1 LNHDA, CDR2 SQIVND (reference sequence). This CDR3 has 14 amino acids. The ends lost 6 bases at V and 6 bases at J; junction bases unmatched: 5.

A single count supports this clone. J is TRBJ1-5 and V is TRBV12-5; a weak D match, TRBD1 (6 bases). V shed 4 bases and J shed 0 bases, with 10 bases lying between them. There are 15 residues in the CDR3. Germline-derived CDR1 and CDR2 are LGHNT and FRNRAP. CDR3 region: CASGSGQLSNQPQHF. The CDR3 DNA reads TGTGCTAGTGGTTCCGGACAGCTTAGCAATCAGCCCCAGCATTTT.

The CDR3 DNA reads TGTGCCAGCAGCGTAGGAGACAGGGAATCACCCCTCCACTTT. It translates to CASSVGDRESPLHF. V is TRBV9 and J is TRBJ1-6; TRBD1 matches at 7 bases. The CDR3 totals 14 residues. V lost 0 bases to trimming and J lost 10 bases; unmatched junction nucleotides: 4. From germline, CDR1 is SGDLS and CDR2 YYNGEE.

This chain uses TRBV5-5 with TRBJ1-1; TRBD1 agrees at 9 bases. CDR3 length equals 14 residues. Unmatched junction bases numbered 1, after V lost 3 bases and J lost 1 base. CDR1 and CDR2 from the germline V gene are SGHKS and YYEKEE (reference sequence). CDR3 loop: CASSWTGANTEAFF. In nucleotides, the CDR3 is TGTGCCAGCAGCTGGACAGGGGCGAACACTGAAGCTTTCTTT.

The rearrangement joins TRBV10-1 to TRBJ2-3; TRBD2 matches 8 bases. Looked up from germline, CDR1 is WNHNN and CDR2 is SYGVQD (reference sequence). The CDR3 is made up of 15 amino acids. The ends lost 4 bases at V and 6 bases at J; junction bases unmatched: 9. CDR3 residues: CASSGGLAQPDTQYF. Here the CDR3 DNA reads TGCGCCAGCAGTGGTGGACTAGCTCAGCCCGATACGCAGTATTTT.

This rearrangement joins TRBV7-9 to TRBJ1-2; TRBD1 matches at 8 bases. The CDR3 sequence is 11 residues long. Trimming took 1 base from V and 13 from J; bases not matched to a gene: 2. Per the germline V gene, CDR1 is SEHNR and CDR2 is FQNEAQ (reference sequence). The CDR3 nucleotides are TGTGCCAGCAGCTTAGTCAGGGGGCGCACCTTC. Protein: CASSLVRGRTF.

J is TRBJ1-1 and V is TRBV25-1; TRBD1 aligns across 9 bases. The CDR3 totals 15 residues. Germline V gives CDR1 MGHDK, CDR2 SYGVNS. Unmatched junction bases numbered 8, after V lost 4 bases and J lost 5 bases. The CDR3, as DNA: TGTGCCAGCAGTGTACTGGACAGGGGAGGAACTGAAGCTTTCTTT. Protein product: CASSVLDRGGTEAFF.

The V and J genes are TRBV5-1 and TRBJ1-6; maybe TRBD1 (6 bases). Trimming removed 4 bases at V and 7 bases at J, with 12 bases between. The germline V gene encodes CDR1 SGHRS and CDR2 YFSETQ. CDR3 length equals 14 residues. CDR3 DNA sequence: TGCGCCAGCAGCAACCGGACAGCGAATTCACCCCTCCACTTT. The encoded protein is CASSNRTANSPLHF.

This clone has just a few counts. The CDR3 bases are TGTGCCAGCAGCCAACTCGGAGATGAAAAACTGTTTTTT. This translates into CASSQLGDEKLFF. This chain joins TRBV3-1 (or the pseudogene TRBV3-2) and TRBJ1-4; D ambiguous. The V gene's germline CDR1 is LGHDT and CDR2 YNNKEL (reference sequence). This CDR3 region has 13 residues. V lost 2 bases to trimming and J lost 6 bases, with 7 bases between them.

This clone was counted between two and nine times. V and J are TRBV3-1 (or the pseudogene TRBV3-2) and TRBJ1-1, with D tentatively TRBD1 (6 bases). From germline, CDR1 is LGHDT and CDR2 YNNKEL (reference sequence). V lost 3 bases and J 5 bases, leaving 10 bases between the germline ends. This CDR3 has 13 amino acids. The CDR3 is CASSHGGQTEAFF. The CDR3 DNA is TGTGCCAGCAGCCACGGGGGGCAAACTGAAGCTTTCTTT.

DNA of the CDR3: TGTGCCAGCAGTGACTCCGCGGGGGGGCCGGGGGATACGCAGTATTTT. It specifies CASSDSAGGPGDTQYF. This sequence joins TRBV2 and TRBJ2-3; 9 bases map to TRBD2. CDR1 and CDR2 from the germline V gene are SNHLY and FYNNEI. V was clipped by 3 bases and J by 6 bases; unmatched bases: 10. The CDR3 loop spans 16 amino acids.

This chain connects TRBV21-1 to TRBJ1-1. TRBV21-1 corresponds to a pseudogene. The CDR3 covers 12 residues. This CDR3 is CASSKGGTEAFF. The CDR3 bases are TGTGCCAGCAGCAAGGGGGGCACTGAAGCTTTCTTT.

The chain has TRBV25-1 and TRBJ1-6; D unresolved. CDR1 is MGHDK, CDR2 SYGVNS, per germline. CDR3 length: 12 amino acids. Trimming removed 8 bases from V and 8 bases from J, with 10 bases in between. The CDR3 sequence: CASAYGDSPLHF. As DNA, the CDR3 is TGTGCCAGCGCCTACGGGGATTCACCCCTCCACTTT. Combining the CDR3 with reference TRBV25-1 and TRBJ1-6 gives the whole variable domain EADIYQTPRYLVIGTGKKITLECSQTMGHDKMYWYQQDPGMELHLIHYSYGVNSTEKGDLSSESTVSRIRTEHFPLTLESARPSHTSQYLCASAYGDSPLHFGNGTRLTVT.